The clone carrying this T cell receptor beta chain is a singleton in its sample. Across under 25 US areas, participants ranged in age from about 18 to 100 years. This record comes from a study of blood T cell repertoires in COVID-19. At the level of the study: The analysed material was cDNA or gDNA that came from T cells, B-cell-depleted T cells, or PBMCs.

V lost 1 base and J lost 2, with 12 bases in between. The CDR3 loop spans 15 amino acids. In germline, CDR1 is LGHDT, CDR2 YNNKEL (reference sequence). Under the authors' procedure: Reference gene primer amplification in the assay estimated nucleated cell counts. Sequencing was performed with immunoSEQ multiplex PCR; in TCRdb, only in-frame clones are kept and a portion is missing. Clone size and V and J calls were adopted from that table, with D and trimming inferred from the DNA. The table lists some 210,000 clones, about 87% of them singletons. This receptor was identified in a man aged 18-30 years with acute COVID-19. Source material: PBMCs or T cells enriched from blood (not recorded which). The genes are TRBV3-1 (or the pseudogene TRBV3-2) and TRBJ2-7; a weak D match, TRBD2 (5 bases). CDR3 DNA sequence: TGTGCCAGCAGCCAAGGTCCCGGGGAAGCCTACGAGCAGTACTTC. Protein: CASSQGPGEAYEQYF.